This TCR beta chain was observed in a study of molecular identifiers for immune sequencing clone quantification. Study-wide context: Replicate experiments took RNA from about 20,000 or 100,000 naive CD8 cells, divided it five ways and sequenced four.

This clonotype came up many times. Its specificity is not known. Libraries from naive CD8 cells were generated from about 20,000 to 1,000,000 sorted cells (with 10%, 30% or 50% RNA). Previously described methods and listed TCR primers were employed for the bulk TCR libraries. TCRdb recomputed calls from the PCR reads with MiXCR, one row per CDR3 protein. The table has hundreds of thousands of distinct CDR3 sequences, 20% to 25% seen once. General study points: It was shown that clones above 20 RNA copies held over 97% of effector molecules, but under 1% in naive cells.

The CDR3 length is 16 residues. V dropped 3 bases and J dropped 4; count of bases not matched to a gene: 13. CDR1 and CDR2 (germline): SGHRS, YFSETQ. The chain links TRBV5-1 to TRBJ2-7, with 7 bases matching TRBD2. The specimen was naive CD8+ T cells from blood, with Jurkat cell RNA spiked in. The subset: FACS-sorted CD8+CD4-CCR7+CD45RA+ naive T cells. The sequence was obtained from a human donor in good health. Some libraries in this study had Jurkat cell RNA spiked in. CDR3 in DNA: TGCGCCAGCAGCTCCCTTGGGGGGGAGTCATGGTACGAGCAGTACTTC. Protein sequence: CASSSLGGESWYEQYF.